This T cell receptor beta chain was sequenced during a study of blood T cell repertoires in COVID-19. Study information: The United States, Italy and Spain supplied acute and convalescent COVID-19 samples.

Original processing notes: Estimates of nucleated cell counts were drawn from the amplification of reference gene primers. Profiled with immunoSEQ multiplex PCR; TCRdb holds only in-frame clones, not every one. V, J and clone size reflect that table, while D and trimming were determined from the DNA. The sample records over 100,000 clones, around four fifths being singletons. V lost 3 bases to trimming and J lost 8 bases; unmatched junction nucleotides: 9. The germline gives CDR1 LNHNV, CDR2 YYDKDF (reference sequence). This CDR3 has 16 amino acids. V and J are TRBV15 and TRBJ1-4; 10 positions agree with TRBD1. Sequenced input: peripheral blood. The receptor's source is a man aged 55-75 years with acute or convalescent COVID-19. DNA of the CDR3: TGTGCCACCAGCAGCCAACTTGACAGGGGGCGCGAAAAACTGTTTTTT. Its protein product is CATSSQLDRGREKLFF. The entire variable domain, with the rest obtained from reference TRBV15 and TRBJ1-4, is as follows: DAMVIQNPRYQVTQFGKPVTLSCSQTLNHNVMYWYQQKSSQAPKLLFHYYDKDFNNEADTPDNFQSRRPNTSFCFLDIRSPGLGDTAMYLCATSSQLDRGREKLFFGSGTQLSVL.